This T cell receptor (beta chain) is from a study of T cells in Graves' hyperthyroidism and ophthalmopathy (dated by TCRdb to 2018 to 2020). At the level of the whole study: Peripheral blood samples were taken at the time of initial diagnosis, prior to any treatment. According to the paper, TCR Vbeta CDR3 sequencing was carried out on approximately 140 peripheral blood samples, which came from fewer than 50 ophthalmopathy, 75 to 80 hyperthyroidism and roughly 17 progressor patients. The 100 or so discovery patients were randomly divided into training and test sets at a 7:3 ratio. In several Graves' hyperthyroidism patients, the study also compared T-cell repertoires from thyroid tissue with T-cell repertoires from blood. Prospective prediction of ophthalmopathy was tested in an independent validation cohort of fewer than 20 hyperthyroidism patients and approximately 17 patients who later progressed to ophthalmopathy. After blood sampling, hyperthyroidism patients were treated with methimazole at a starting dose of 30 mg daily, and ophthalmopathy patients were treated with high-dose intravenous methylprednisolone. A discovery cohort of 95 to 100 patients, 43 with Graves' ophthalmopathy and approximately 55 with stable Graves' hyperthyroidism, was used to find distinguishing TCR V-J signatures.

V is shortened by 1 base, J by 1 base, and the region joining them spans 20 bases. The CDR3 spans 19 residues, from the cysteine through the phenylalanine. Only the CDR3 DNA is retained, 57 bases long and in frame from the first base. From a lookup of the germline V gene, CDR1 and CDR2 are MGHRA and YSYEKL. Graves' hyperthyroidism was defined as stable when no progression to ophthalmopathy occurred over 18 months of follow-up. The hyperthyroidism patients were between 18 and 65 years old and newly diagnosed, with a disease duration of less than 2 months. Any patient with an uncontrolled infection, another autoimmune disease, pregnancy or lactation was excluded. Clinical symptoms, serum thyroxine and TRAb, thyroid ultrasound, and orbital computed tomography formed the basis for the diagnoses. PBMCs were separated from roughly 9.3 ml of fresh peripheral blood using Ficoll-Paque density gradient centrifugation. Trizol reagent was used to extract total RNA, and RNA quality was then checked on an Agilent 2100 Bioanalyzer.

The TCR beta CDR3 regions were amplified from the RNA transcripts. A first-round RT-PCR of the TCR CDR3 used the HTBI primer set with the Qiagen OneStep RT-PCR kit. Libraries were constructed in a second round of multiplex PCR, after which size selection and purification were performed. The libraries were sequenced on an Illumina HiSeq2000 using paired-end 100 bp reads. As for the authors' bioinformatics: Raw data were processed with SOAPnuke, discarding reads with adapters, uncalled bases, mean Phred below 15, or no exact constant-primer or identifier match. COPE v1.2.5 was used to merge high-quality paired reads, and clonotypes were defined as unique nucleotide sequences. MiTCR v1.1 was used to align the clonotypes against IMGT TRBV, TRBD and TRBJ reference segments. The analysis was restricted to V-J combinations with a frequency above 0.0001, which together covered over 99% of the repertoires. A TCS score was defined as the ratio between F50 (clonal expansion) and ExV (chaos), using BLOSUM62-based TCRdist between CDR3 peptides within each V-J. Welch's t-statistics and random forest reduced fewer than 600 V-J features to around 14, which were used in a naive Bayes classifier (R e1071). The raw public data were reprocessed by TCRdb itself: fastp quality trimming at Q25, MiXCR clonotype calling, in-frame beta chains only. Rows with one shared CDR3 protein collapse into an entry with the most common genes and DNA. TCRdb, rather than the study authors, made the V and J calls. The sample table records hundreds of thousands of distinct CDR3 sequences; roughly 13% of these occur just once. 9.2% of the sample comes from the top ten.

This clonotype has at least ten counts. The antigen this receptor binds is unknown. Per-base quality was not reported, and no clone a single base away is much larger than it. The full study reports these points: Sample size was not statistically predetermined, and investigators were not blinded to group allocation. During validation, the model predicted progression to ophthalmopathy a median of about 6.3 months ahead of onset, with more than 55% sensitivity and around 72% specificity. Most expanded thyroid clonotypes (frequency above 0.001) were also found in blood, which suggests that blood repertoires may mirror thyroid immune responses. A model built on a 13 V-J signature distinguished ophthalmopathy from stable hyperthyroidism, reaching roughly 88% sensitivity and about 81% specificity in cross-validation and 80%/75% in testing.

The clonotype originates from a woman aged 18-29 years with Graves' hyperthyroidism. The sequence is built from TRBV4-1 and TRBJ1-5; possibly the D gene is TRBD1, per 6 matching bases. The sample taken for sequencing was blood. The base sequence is TGCGCCAGCAGCCAAGTGTCGGTTTTGGGACACGGGAGCAATCAGCCCCAGCATTTT. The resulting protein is CASSQVSVLGHGSNQPQHF.